This is a list of T cell receptor beta chains from one sample in a study of PD-1 blockade in classical Hodgkin lymphoma. Some clones are missing from TCRdb's copy, which holds only in-frame ones; the method was immunoSEQ multiplex PCR. The sample comprises 70,000 to 80,000 clones, roughly 91% of which are singletons, and approximately 8% rests with the top ten. The sequencing here drew on peripheral blood mononuclear cells (PBMCs), taken at baseline. All receptors derive from a human donor with classical Hodgkin lymphoma. The CDR3 runs from the conserved cysteine through the conserved F or W. A D gene is named only where the DNA matches it firmly. The listing skips clone size in some rows; elsewhere it reads once, few, many or a size class.

>TRBD1|TRBJ1-2|TRBV9|-
TGTGCCAGCAGCCCGGACAGGGCTAACTATGGCTACACCTTC
CASSPDRANYGYTF
>TRBD1|TRBJ1-3|TRBV27|-
TGTGCCAGCAGCAAAGGGACAGCGAACTCTGGAAACACCATATATTTT
CASSKGTANSGNTIYF
>-|TRBJ2-5|TRBV6-6|-
TGTGCCAGCAGCCAACTCACGACTGGGGAGACCCAGTACTTC
CASSQLTTGETQYF
>-|TRBJ1-2|TRBV28|-
TGTGCCAGCAGTTCGGCAGCCCACAGAGATGGCTACACCTTC
CASSSAAHRDGYTF
>-|TRBJ2-3|TRBV19|-
TGTGCCAGTAGTATAGCGGTCAGCTCAGCAGATACGCAGTATTTT
CASSIAVSSADTQYF
>-|TRBJ1-1|TRBV5-1|-
TGCGCCAGCAGCTTGGACAGTAGTATGAACACTGAAGCTTTCTTT
CASSLDSSMNTEAFF
>-|TRBJ1-3|TRBV11-2|-
TGTGCCAGCAGCTTAGCGTGGGGAAACACCATATATTTT
CASSLAWGNTIYF
>-|TRBJ2-7|TRBV4-1|-
TGCGCCAGCAGCCAAGGGCTTGGGACCTTCTCCTACGAGCAGTACTTC
CASSQGLGTFSYEQYF
>-|TRBJ2-6|TRBV5-1|-
TGCGCCAGCAGCTTGGGGATAGGTGGGGCCAACGTCCTGACTTTC
CASSLGIGGANVLTF
>TRBD2|TRBJ2-1|TRBV27|few
TGTGCCAGCAGTCCGCGGACTAGCGGGGCAAGGGATGAGCAGTTCTTC
CASSPRTSGARDEQFF
>-|TRBJ1-2|TRBV11-2|-
TGTGCCAGCAGCGACAACAGGGCGGGTAACTATGGCTACACCTTC
CASSDNRAGNYGYTF
>TRBD2|TRBJ2-3|TRBV5-1|-
TGCGCCAGCAGTTTAGGGACTAGCGATAAAGATACGCAGTATTTT
CASSLGTSDKDTQYF
>-|TRBJ1-4|TRBV20-1|-
TGCAGTGCAAGTTGGGATGAAAAACTGTTTTTT
CSASWDEKLFF
>TRBD1|TRBJ1-1|TRBV7-9|-
TGTGCCAGCAGCTTATTTGAGGGGGCGACGGGAGCTGAAGCTTTCTTT
CASSLFEGATGAEAFF
>TRBD1|TRBJ2-5|TRBV5-5|-
TGTGCCAGCAGCTCCGGGACAGGGCGAGAGACCCAGTACTTC
CASSSGTGRETQYF
>TRBD2|TRBJ2-3|TRBV27|-
TGTGCCAGCAGTTTATCCCTCCCTGGCGGGAGGCCGTCAGATACGCAGTATTTT
CASSLSLPGGRPSDTQYF
>-|TRBJ2-5|TRBV2|once
TGTGCCAGCAGTGAAGCGGTGGAGACCCAGTACTTC
CASSEAVETQYF
>TRBD2|TRBJ2-3|TRBV7-7|-
TGTGCCAGCAGCTCTAGCGGGAGTACGACAGATACGCAGTATTTT
CASSSSGSTTDTQYF
>-|TRBJ1-5|TRBV9|-
TGTGCCAGCAGCGTAGACGGCCAAGGCAATCAGCCCCAGCATTTT
CASSVDGQGNQPQHF
>-|TRBJ1-1|TRBV7-8|-
TGTGCCAGCAGCGTAGGACTAACTGGGAACACTGAAGCTTTCTTT
CASSVGLTGNTEAFF
>-|TRBJ2-3|TRBV5-1|-
TGCGCCAGCAGCTTGAGCTACACAGATACGCAGTATTTT
CASSLSYTDTQYF
>-|TRBJ1-2|TRBV5-4|-
TGTGCCAGCAGCTTGGACACAGGGACCAACTATGGCTACACCTTC
CASSLDTGTNYGYTF
>TRBD2|TRBJ2-2|TRBV11-2|-
TGTGCCAGCAGCACCGGGACTAGCGGGACCAGCGGGGAGCTGTTTTTT
CASSTGTSGTSGELFF
>-|TRBJ2-3|TRBV27|-
TGTGCCAGCAGTTTGGTCAATAAACTAGGCGATACGCAGTATTTT
CASSLVNKLGDTQYF
>TRBD2|TRBJ2-1|TRBV30|-
TGTGCCTTACACCGTGCGGGGCAGGGTAGCGGGGCCTACAATGAGCAGTTCTTC
CALHRAGQGSGAYNEQFF
>TRBD2|TRBJ2-7|TRBV7-9|-
TGTGCCAGCAGCTTACGCCTAGCGGGAGCCGATTCCTACGAGCAGTACTTC
CASSLRLAGADSYEQYF
>-|TRBJ1-1|TRBV5-1|-
TGCGCCAGCAGCTTGGACAACACTGAAGCTTTCTTT
CASSLDNTEAFF
>-|TRBJ2-5|TRBV19|few
TGTGCCAGTAGTACCCAAGAGACCCAGTACTTC
CASSTQETQYF
>TRBD2|TRBJ2-5|TRBV2|-
TGTGCCAGCAGTGCGGCGGCTAGCGGGGCCCAAGAGACCCAGTACTTC
CASSAAASGAQETQYF
>-|TRBJ2-1|TRBV27|-
TGTGCCAGCGGCCAGGGGAGGACCTACAATGAGCAGTTCTTC
CASGQGRTYNEQFF
>TRBD2|TRBJ2-1|TRBV7-9|-
TGTGCCAGCAGCTTAGGGAGGACTAGCGGGAGGGCCAGGAATGAGCAGTTCTTC
CASSLGRTSGRARNEQFF
>-|TRBJ2-2|TRBV6-6|once
TGTGCCAGCAGTCCCTATCAGGGTACCGGGGAGCTGTTTTTT
CASSPYQGTGELFF
>-|TRBJ2-2|TRBV5-6|-
TGTGCCAGCACCTGGTGGCAGGGGTACACCGGGGAGCTGTTTTTT
CASTWWQGYTGELFF
>TRBD2|TRBJ2-1|TRBV19|-
TGTGCCAGTAGTCCTCCAAATTTACTAGCGGGGGAGAATGAGCAGTTCTTC
CASSPPNLLAGENEQFF
>-|TRBJ1-2|TRBV30|-
TGTGCCTGGGGCCGGGACACTTATTATGGCTACACCTTC
CAWGRDTYYGYTF
>-|TRBJ2-7|TRBV27|few
TGTGCCAGCAGTCCATCGACAGACTACGAGCAGTACTTC
CASSPSTDYEQYF
>-|TRBJ2-1|TRBV29-1|-
TGCAGCGCACGTCGACAGGTCGGAGTTGCCTACAATGAGCAGTTCTTC
CSARRQVGVAYNEQFF
>TRBD1|TRBJ2-7|TRBV19|-
TGTGCCAGTAGTACCAGGCCGGGACAGGGCTACGAGCAGTACTTC
CASSTRPGQGYEQYF
>TRBD2|TRBJ2-1|TRBV19|few
TGTGCCAGTAGTATAGCTAGCGGGATTCAGAATGAGCAGTTCTTC
CASSIASGIQNEQFF
>TRBD2|TRBJ2-1|TRBV5-1|-
TGCGCCAGCAGCACCAGACTAGCGGGGGCCGACAATGAGCAGTTCTTC
CASSTRLAGADNEQFF
>TRBD2|TRBJ2-5|TRBV7-8|-
TGTGCCAGCAGCTTAGCTAGCGGGGGACAAGAGACCCAGTACTTC
CASSLASGGQETQYF
>-|TRBJ2-3|TRBV29-1|-
TGCAGCGTTGTTCGGGGGGCGCTCCCCACAGATACGCAGTATTTT
CSVVRGALPTDTQYF
>-|TRBJ2-2|TRBV9|-
TGTGCCAGCAGCTCCCCCTTACAGGAGGGGGACACCGGGGAGCTGTTTTTT
CASSSPLQEGDTGELFF
>-|TRBJ1-1|TRBV19|-
TGTGCCAGTAGTAAAGCGGACACTGAAGCTTTCTTT
CASSKADTEAFF
>-|TRBJ1-5|TRBV6-1|once
TGTGCCAGCAGTGAATATTGGGGGGTAGGGCAGCCCCAGCATTTT
CASSEYWGVGQPQHF
>-|TRBJ2-5|TRBV18|-
TGTGCCAGCTCACCCCGATCGCCAGGAGAAGAGACCCAGTACTTC
CASSPRSPGEETQYF
>-|TRBJ1-1|TRBV19|-
TGTGCCAGTAGTCTGCAGGGGATCGCTGAAGCTTTCTTT
CASSLQGIAEAFF
>TRBD2|TRBJ2-5|TRBV4-2|once
TGTGCCAGCAGCCAAGATTCGGGACTAGCGGGGATCCAAGAGACCCAGTACTTC
CASSQDSGLAGIQETQYF
>-|TRBJ2-7|TRBV15|-
TGTGCCACCTCTAGTCGCTCCGGCGAGCAGTACTTC
CATSSRSGEQYF
>-|TRBJ2-7|TRBV5-5|-
TGTGCCAGCAGCTTCGGCTACGAGCAGTACTTC
CASSFGYEQYF
>TRBD1|TRBJ2-3|TRBV7-3|-
TGTGCCAGCAGCTCCACAGGACAGGGTACAGATACGCAGTATTTT
CASSSTGQGTDTQYF
>TRBD2|TRBJ2-1|TRBV7-4|-
TGTGCCAGCAGCCCCGGACTAGCGGGAGGGCCTGGGGCCTACAATGAGCAGTTCTTC
CASSPGLAGGPGAYNEQFF
>TRBD1|TRBJ2-1|TRBV7-2|-
TGTGCCAGCAGCCATTGGGACAGGGAGCAGTTCTTC
CASSHWDREQFF